Each of the 10 T cell receptor beta chains below was sequenced from the same sample in a study of blood T cell repertoires in COVID-19. Assay used: immunoSEQ multiplex PCR; TCRdb lists only in-frame clones, some missing. Here the sample spans 20,000 to 30,000 clones, around 89% being singletons. The source material was peripheral blood. All receptors derive from a woman aged 60-70 years with active COVID-19.

J is TRBJ1-5 and V is TRBV6-5, with D maybe TRBD1 (6 bases). Germline values: CDR1 MNHEY, CDR2 SVGAGI. The CDR3 runs 12 residues. V shed 10 bases and J shed 3 bases, with 10 bases lying between them. The CDR3, as DNA: TGTGCCACAGGGGTTCTCAATCAGCCCCAGCATTTT. This translates into CATGVLNQPQHF.

V is TRBV19 and J is TRBJ1-4; 9 bases line up with TRBD1. From germline, CDR1 is LNHDA and CDR2 SQIVND (reference sequence). This CDR3 is 15 amino acids long. Trimming took 6 bases from V and 4 from J; bases not matched to a gene: 6. DNA of the CDR3: TGTGCCAGTAGCCACCCGGGACAGGGTAATGAAAAACTGTTTTTT. Its translation: CASSHPGQGNEKLFF.

This clone was seen a single time. This chain connects TRBV14 to TRBJ1-2; no clear D. CDR1 and CDR2 (germline): SGHDN, FVKESK. The CDR3 length is 13 residues. V dropped 5 bases and J dropped 4 bases, with 11 bases sitting between them. CDR3 DNA: TGTGCCAGCAGCTACGGTACGGGCTATGGCTACACCTTC. Amino acid sequence: CASSYGTGYGYTF.

The gene calls are TRBV20-1 and TRBJ2-5; perhaps TRBD1 as D (5 bases). V was shortened by 3 bases and J by 1 base, with 12 bases between the two germline ends. This CDR3 contains 14 residues. Looked up from germline, CDR1 is DFQATT and CDR2 is SNEGSKA (reference sequence). The CDR3 is CSASPTGSQETQYF. The CDR3 DNA reads as TGCAGTGCTAGTCCCACAGGATCCCAAGAGACCCAGTACTTC.

This chain joins TRBV5-1 and TRBJ2-2; D is unclear. Germline CDR1 and CDR2: SGHRS and YFSETQ. This CDR3 has 14 residues. V was cut by 1 base and J by 2 bases, with 6 bases left in between. This CDR3 reads CASSLSSNTGELFF. The CDR3 coding sequence is TGCGCCAGCAGCTTGTCCAGTAACACCGGGGAGCTGTTTTTT.

The chain is built from TRBV2 and TRBJ1-1; the D is unclear. This CDR3 comprises 11 residues. V was shortened by 1 base and J by 9 bases, with 6 bases between the two germline ends. The germline V gene has CDR1 SNHLY and CDR2 FYNNEI. The CDR3 sequence is CASSEGSKAFF. The CDR3 DNA is TGTGCCAGCAGTGAAGGGAGTAAAGCTTTCTTT.

This chain uses TRBV7-2 with TRBJ1-2; possible D gene TRBD1, 6 bases. In germline, CDR1 is SGHTA, CDR2 FQGNSA. The CDR3 extends over 14 amino acids. V lost 1 base to trimming and J lost 2 bases, with 8 bases between them. The CDR3 nucleotides read TGTGCCAGCAGCTTAGGTGGGACAAACTATGGCTACACCTTC. It codes for CASSLGGTNYGYTF.

This chain joins TRBV30 and TRBJ1-6, with unresolved D. Looked up from germline, CDR1 is GTSNPN and CDR2 is SVGIG (reference sequence). The CDR3 has 14 residues. V dropped 0 bases and J dropped 7 bases, with 10 bases sitting between them. CDR3 bases: TGTGCCTGGAGTGTAAAGCTACCGAATTCACCCCTCCACTTT. It specifies CAWSVKLPNSPLHF.

This chain uses TRBV6-1 with TRBJ1-2; D possibly corresponds to TRBD1 (5 bases). Germline CDR1 and CDR2: MNHNS and SASEGT. This CDR3 spans 13 amino acids. Trimming cost V 3 bases and J 4 bases, with 9 bases left between them. CDR3 DNA sequence: TGTGCCAGCAGTGATCCAGGGTTCTATGGCTACACCTTC. Translation: CASSDPGFYGYTF.

V is TRBV7-2 and J is TRBJ2-3; D may be TRBD2 (6 bases). Per the germline V gene, CDR1 is SGHTA and CDR2 is FQGNSA. This CDR3 has 15 residues. V lost 5 bases and J lost 3, with 15 bases in between. The CDR3 nucleotides read TGTGCCAGCAGCACCCGGGGACTTGCGACAGATACGCAGTATTTT. This codes for CASSTRGLATDTQYF.